This entry lists 22 T cell receptor beta chains sequenced from one sample in a study of blood T cells in healthy people across ages. The authors ran a second PCR of about 6 to 11 cycles using a sample-barcoded 5' primer and a J-beta primer mix. TCRdb re-derived calls from the 5' RACE reads in MiXCR, one entry per CDR3 protein. This sample has hundreds of thousands of distinct CDR3 sequences, with around 43% found just once. Sequences were obtained from blood. The receptors were sampled from a man aged 60 to 75 in good health.

This rearrangement joins TRBV2 to TRBJ2-7; D may correspond to TRBD1 or TRBD2 (5 bases each). The CDR3 runs to 15 residues. The germline V gene encodes CDR1 SNHLY and CDR2 FYNNEI. Trimming left V 5 bases short and J 3 bases short, with 17 bases between. The CDR3 protein is CASSRREGSFYEQYF. The CDR3 DNA reads as TGTGCCAGCAGTCGCCGAGAGGGGAGCTTCTACGAGCAGTACTTC.

The chain couples TRBV18 to TRBJ1-4; tentatively, D is TRBD1 (5 bases). Germline V gene lookup returns CDR1 KGHSH and CDR2 LQKENI. V lost 4 bases and J lost 5, with 11 bases in between. The CDR3 extends over 14 amino acids. In DNA, the CDR3 is TGTGCCAGCTCACTATCGGGACTGAATGAAAAACTGTTTTTT. Its protein is CASSLSGLNEKLFF.

J is TRBJ2-1 and V is TRBV15; D is undetermined. The ends were cut back, 2 bases at V and 7 bases at J, with 12 bases in the middle. CDR1 is LNHNV, CDR2 YYDKDF, per germline (reference sequence). The CDR3 covers 14 residues. The CDR3 here is CATSRKGDSNEQFF. The CDR3 nucleotides read TGTGCCACCAGCAGAAAAGGCGATTCAAATGAGCAGTTCTTC.

This clonotype was detected only a few times. The rearrangement joins TRBV11-2 to TRBJ2-6; D gene ambiguous. V was clipped by 3 bases and J by 0 bases, with 6 bases between them. This CDR3 spans 15 amino acids. CDR1 is SGHAT, CDR2 FQNNGV, per germline. Written as DNA, the CDR3 is TGTGCCAGCAGCTTTACGTACTCTGGGGCCAACGTCCTGACTTTC. This sequence encodes CASSFTYSGANVLTF.

This clonotype was recorded a few times. This chain joins TRBV7-6 and TRBJ2-1; 11 nucleotides agree with TRBD2. The CDR3 has 16 amino acids. In germline, CDR1 is SGHVS, CDR2 FNYEAQ. V lost 4 bases to trimming and J lost 3 bases; unmatched junction nucleotides: 5. CDR3 region: CASSSRLAGGYNEQFF. CDR3 in DNA: TGTGCCAGCAGCTCCCGGCTAGCGGGGGGCTACAATGAGCAGTTCTTC.

This clonotype has more than one count but fewer than ten. This sequence joins TRBV14 and TRBJ2-1, with 8 bases that match TRBD2. The germline CDR1 and CDR2 sequences are SGHDN and FVKESK. V shed 3 bases and J 10 bases; nucleotides not matched to a gene: 11. This CDR3 has 15 residues. The CDR3 nucleotides are TGTGCCAGCAGCCAGCTAGCGGGTCTACCCGGGGAGCAGTTCTTC. Its protein product is CASSQLAGLPGEQFF.

The chain recombines TRBV7-2 with TRBJ2-2; D ambiguous. This CDR3 comprises 15 residues. The germline V and J ends were trimmed by 1 base and 0 bases, with 6 bases remaining between them. Looked up from germline, CDR1 is SGHTA and CDR2 is FQGNSA. CDR3 DNA sequence: TGTGCCAGCAGCTTAGGAAGGCCGAACACCGGGGAGCTGTTTTTT. It is translated as CASSLGRPNTGELFF. The full variable domain, completed using reference TRBV7-2 and TRBJ2-2, is GAGVSQSPSNKVTEKGKDVELRCDPISGHTALYWYRQSLGQGLEFLIYFQGNSAPDKSGLPSDRFSAERTGGSVSTLTIQRTQQEDSAVYLCASSLGRPNTGELFFGEGSRLTVL.

A word on this clonotype: A read error may be the cause here, since a much bigger clone is one base away. This rearrangement joins TRBV7-6 to TRBJ2-4; D gene ambiguous. The J call may not be correct, given that the DNA end is closer to TRBJ2-5. The germline gives CDR1 SGHVS, CDR2 FNYEAQ. The CDR3 is made up of 14 amino acids. The CDR3 spells CARSPLGGQETQYF. CDR3 DNA sequence: TGTGCCCGCAGCCCCCTGGGCGGCCAAGAGACCCAGTACTTC.

This clonotype came up a few times. The chain couples TRBV12-3 or TRBV12-4 to TRBJ2-7; the D gene is possibly TRBD1 (6 bases). CDR3 length: 14 residues. Trimming removed 6 bases at V and 8 bases at J, with 20 bases between. The CDR3 bases are TGTGCCAGCAGCCCTCCGACAGGTCCTAGGAAGCAGTACTTC. It codes for CASSPPTGPRKQYF.

The rearrangement links TRBV20-1 to TRBJ2-4, with D possibly being TRBD2 (5 bases). V lost 5 bases and J lost 0, with 14 bases in between. The CDR3 runs to 15 residues. CDR1 and CDR2 (germline): DFQATT, SNEGSKA (reference sequence). This CDR3 is CSAHGVVGAKNIQYF. The DNA for the CDR3 is TGCAGTGCTCACGGGGTGGTTGGAGCCAAAAACATTCAGTACTTC.

V usage is TRBV24-1 and J usage is TRBJ2-3; D gene ambiguous. Germline loops: CDR1 KGHDR, CDR2 SFDVKD. The V and J ends lost 4 bases and 0 bases respectively, with 16 bases between them. This CDR3 contains 17 residues. Here the CDR3 DNA reads TGTGCCACCAGTGACACCCAAGATCGCCATAGCACAGATACGCAGTATTTT. Its translation is CATSDTQDRHSTDTQYF.

The V gene is TRBV5-6, the J gene TRBJ1-2; tentative D call: TRBD1 (5 bases). Germline V lookup: CDR1 SGHDT, CDR2 YYEEEE. The CDR3 runs to 14 residues. The V and J ends lost 0 bases and 4 bases respectively, with 10 bases between them. The DNA for the CDR3 is TGTGCCAGCAGCTTGGGACAGAACCTCTATGGCTACACCTTC. Translation: CASSLGQNLYGYTF.

V gene TRBV7-3 combines with J gene TRBJ2-3; the match to TRBD2 covers 7 bases. V shed 9 bases, J shed 2 bases, and the junction held 5 bases outside the gene matches. The CDR3 sequence is 13 residues long. CDR1 is SGHTA, CDR2 FQGTGA, per germline. The CDR3 DNA reads as TGTGCCAGTTTCCGGGACTACACAGATACGCAGTATTTT. It encodes CASFRDYTDTQYF.

The J gene is TRBJ2-4, the V gene TRBV6-2 or TRBV6-3, with D maybe TRBD2 (5 bases). The J call may be incorrect, as the DNA end agrees better with TRBJ2-5. From germline, CDR1 is MNHEY and CDR2 SVGEGT. This CDR3 is 15 amino acids long. The CDR3 is CASSPPGVGMETQYF. The CDR3 nucleotides read TGTGCCAGCAGCCCACCCGGGGTAGGGATGGAGACCCAGTACTTC.

This clonotype was seen more than once but under ten times. The V call is TRBV2, the J call TRBJ2-2; D possibly corresponds to TRBD2 (6 bases). Germline-derived CDR1 and CDR2 are SNHLY and FYNNEI. Trimming took 6 bases from V and 7 from J, leaving 15 bases between them. The CDR3 spans 14 residues. As DNA, the CDR3 is TGTGCCAGCAGGGGACTCGACCGCTTCGGGGAGCTGTTTTTT. Protein sequence: CASRGLDRFGELFF.

This clonotype was detected a few times. The V call is TRBV12-3 or TRBV12-4, the J call TRBJ2-1; 12 nucleotides line up with TRBD2. V shed 5 bases and J 4 bases; nucleotides not matched to a gene: 9. The CDR3 is made up of 17 amino acids. CDR3 loop: CASSPARTSGEYNEQFF. CDR3 DNA: TGTGCCAGCAGTCCCGCCAGGACTAGCGGGGAGTACAATGAGCAGTTCTTC.

The gene calls are TRBV6-2 or TRBV6-3 and TRBJ2-1; TRBD1 is a possible D gene (5 bases). V gave up 5 bases and J gave up 4 bases, with 9 bases separating them. Germline assignment: CDR1 MNHEY and CDR2 SVGEGT. This CDR3 comprises 13 residues. Written as DNA, the CDR3 is TGTGCCAGCAGTGTCCGACAGTACAATGAGCAGTTCTTC. This translates into CASSVRQYNEQFF.

This chain connects TRBV7-8 to TRBJ2-7; D gene uncertain. Germline values: CDR1 SGHVS, CDR2 FQNEAQ. The V and J ends lost 1 base and 4 bases respectively, with 8 bases between them. CDR3 length equals 13 residues. CDR3 region: CASSLVGRYEQYF. CDR3 sequence (DNA): TGTGCCAGCAGCTTAGTCGGCAGATACGAGCAGTACTTC.

The rearrangement joins TRBV2 to TRBJ2-6, with TRBD1 identical over 8 bases. Trimming took 4 bases from V and 2 from J; bases not matched to a gene: 4. The CDR3 has 16 residues. The germline gives CDR1 SNHLY, CDR2 FYNNEI. This chain's CDR3 is CASSARTGTGANVLTF. The CDR3 bases are TGTGCCAGCAGTGCCCGGACAGGGACTGGGGCCAACGTCCTGACTTTC.

On this clonotype: The CDR3 does not end in the conserved phenylalanine or tryptophan, so this is likely a read error. The limits of the CDR3 on the DNA are not certain, so only TCRdb's listed CDR3 is given. This chain links TRBV28 with TRBJ2-2; TRBD1 reflects the table's D call only, with no check against the DNA. In germline, CDR1 is MDHEN, CDR2 SYDVKM. Both ends counted, the CDR3 spans 14 residues. CDR3 in amino acids: CASSPDVGTGELFS.

Note on this clonotype: One end of the junction does not line up with germline, which may come from a read error. The rearrangement links TRBV7-9 to TRBJ2-3; D is ambiguous. The CDR3 covers 15 residues. The germline V gene encodes CDR1 SEHNR and CDR2 FQNEAQ (reference sequence). CDR3 in DNA: TGTGCCAGCAGAGAAGGGTATCCCCCACCAGAGACGCAGTATTTT. This codes for CASREGYPPPETQYF.

This clonotype was picked up a small number of times. This rearrangement joins TRBV12-3 or TRBV12-4 to TRBJ1-2; D might be TRBD1 (5 bases). This CDR3 has 13 amino acids. The ends were cut back, 7 bases at V and 5 bases at J, with 14 bases in the middle. The CDR3 coding sequence is TGTGCCAGCACCCGAGACAGCCCTTATGGCTACACCTTC. This encodes CASTRDSPYGYTF.